Listed below are T cell receptor beta chains from one sample, sequenced in a study of cytomegalovirus exposure and HLA in healthy donors. The assay was immunoSEQ multiplex PCR, and TCRdb's table has in-frame clones only and misses some. This table has roughly 180,000 clones, about 82% appearing once. The sequencing input was PBMCs. The receptors shown here come from a male donor in good health and CMV-seronegative. CDR3s include the opening cysteine and the closing phenylalanine or tryptophan. Clone size appears in some rows only: once, few, many, or a class for an expanded clone.

clone_size | v_call | cdr3_aa
NA | TRBV13 | CASSFKPGQGAPGELFF
NA | TRBV6-6 | CASSRDSLPSNEQFF
NA | TRBV19 | CASSIGSGGARETQYF
once | TRBV5-1 | CASSLVSQATDTQYF
once | TRBV28 | CASSLGQGQNIQYF
NA | TRBV9 | CASSRDSNTDTQYF
NA | TRBV5-4 | CASSLKGTSTDTQYF
NA | TRBV18 | CASSQAAGAGNTIYF
NA | TRBV7-6 | CASSRDRGSGANVLTF
NA | TRBV29-1 | CSVEDYRAGDAKNIQYF
NA | TRBV2 | CASNGGDGYTF
NA | TRBV11-2 | CASRIVGGGTDTQYF
NA | TRBV27 | CASSLSTQGTYEQYF
NA | TRBV9 | CASSVGIPGLAGPPTSGELFF
NA | TRBV29-1 | CSVGFGASYNEQFF
NA | TRBV6-1 | CASSEGTGSTDTQYF
NA | TRBV6-1 | CASSEGGRGIQYF
NA | TRBV7-3 | CASSLERDRGTEAFF
NA | TRBV9 | CASSVGVSSDHYETQYF
few | TRBV4-2 | CASSQSDRYSNQPQHF
NA | TRBV5-4 | CASSLARGGIYEQYF
NA | TRBV9 | CASSRDSSSRLYGYTF
NA | TRBV6-1 | CASSGVVAGPGELFF
NA | TRBV18 | CASSILPTSGRSQETQYF
NA | TRBV4-1 | CASKGAGEKLFF
NA | TRBV27 | CASSSPPKILEQFF
few | TRBV10-3 | CAISESIQGVEQYF
NA | TRBV29-1 | CSILGGAQETQYF
NA | TRBV5-1 | CASSLGTFQETQYF